The 11 T cell receptor beta chains reported below all come from one sample, sequenced in a study of CD8+CD57+ T cells in acquired aplastic anemia. The template for TCR beta VDJ and CDR3 sequence profiling was genomic DNA. From the reads, TCRdb called clonotypes with MiXCR, one entry per CDR3 protein. The sample lists approximately 160,000 distinct CDR3 sequences, around 45% occurring once. The source material was sorted CD4+, CD8+, or CD8+CD57+ T cells (not recorded which) from PBMCs. The receptors were gathered from a human donor in good health.

This rearrangement joins TRBV19 to TRBJ1-1; D may be TRBD1 (5 bases). Germline CDR1 is LNHDA and CDR2 is SQIVND (reference sequence). V was cut by 3 bases and J by 7 bases, with 12 bases left in between. The CDR3 length is 13 residues. CDR3 sequence reads: CASSIGGTYEAFF. The CDR3 DNA sequence: TGTGCCAGTAGTATCGGTGGGACCTATGAAGCTTTCTTT.

This sequence joins TRBV5-6 and TRBJ2-7, with no clear D. In germline, CDR1 is SGHDT, CDR2 YYEEEE. The CDR3 spans 15 residues. The V end lost 3 bases, the J end lost 2 bases, and 15 bases lay between the germline ends. The CDR3, as DNA: TGTGCCAGCAGCTCAGTAGGTTGGCAGACCTACGAGCAGTACTTC. The encoded protein is CASSSVGWQTYEQYF.

J is TRBJ2-7 and V is TRBV5-1; no reliable D call. Trimming left V 1 base short and J 0 bases short, with 8 bases between. The CDR3 consists of 14 residues. Per the germline V gene, CDR1 is SGHRS and CDR2 is YFSETQ. The chain's CDR3 is CASSLTWGSYEQYF. The CDR3 DNA is TGCGCCAGCAGCTTGACATGGGGCTCCTACGAGCAGTACTTC.

Concerning this clonotype itself: This could be a read error, since a much larger clone is one nucleotide away. The chain employs TRBV6-5 and TRBJ2-7; TRBD2 agrees at 7 bases. This CDR3 region has 13 residues. The germline CDR1 and CDR2 sequences are MNHEY and SVGAGI. The CDR3 DNA sequence: TGTGCCGGCAGTTATGGGACTACCTACGAGCAGTACTTC. It translates to CAGSYGTTYEQYF.

This clonotype was counted at least ten times. One end of the junction varies from germline; a read error may be responsible. CDR3 in amino acids: CASSASGPYNEQFF. The CDR3 DNA reads as TGTGCTAGCAGCGCTAGCGGTCCCTACAATGAGCAGTTCTTC. The chain recombines TRBV7-7 with TRBJ2-1, with 7 bases identical to TRBD2. From germline, CDR1 is SSHAT and CDR2 FNYEAQ (reference sequence). This CDR3 spans 14 amino acids.

For the CDR3, the DNA is TGTGCCAGCAGTGATCCAAGTGGCGAGCAGTACTTC. This sequence encodes CASSDPSGEQYF. The chain combines TRBV2 with TRBJ2-7, with D uncertain. Germline V lookup: CDR1 SNHLY, CDR2 FYNNEI. This CDR3 contains 12 residues. V was cut by 3 bases and J by 6 bases, with 9 bases left in between.

The V and J genes are TRBV10-3 and TRBJ2-7, with 7 bases lining up with TRBD2. This CDR3 has 12 amino acids. Per germline, CDR1 ENHRY and CDR2 SYGVKD. J was trimmed by 5 bases and V by 10 bases; bases with no gene match: 8. CDR3 amino acids: CASWGGPDEQYF. The DNA of the CDR3 is TGTGCCAGCTGGGGAGGGCCTGACGAGCAGTACTTC.

This clonotype was detected many times. The chain has TRBV20-1 and TRBJ2-1, with 9 bases fitting TRBD2. The junction had 13 bases not matched to a gene; V was cut back by 6 bases and J by 4 bases. The germline gives CDR1 DFQATT, CDR2 SNEGSKA (reference sequence). The CDR3 extends over 16 amino acids. CDR3 region: CSAPKGLAGTYNEQFF. CDR3 sequence (DNA): TGCAGTGCCCCGAAGGGGCTAGCGGGGACGTACAATGAGCAGTTCTTC.

V is TRBV2 and J is TRBJ1-1; the D is unclear. This CDR3 is 15 amino acids long. The V gene's germline CDR1 is SNHLY and CDR2 FYNNEI. The V and J ends lost 10 bases and 6 bases respectively, with 24 bases between them. CDR3 loop: CATMDLSLNRAEAFF. DNA for the CDR3: TGTGCCACCATGGACCTTTCCCTGAACCGAGCTGAAGCTTTCTTT. The entire variable domain, with the rest obtained from reference TRBV2 and TRBJ1-1, is as follows: EPEVTQTPSHQVTQMGQEVILRCVPISNHLYFYWYRQILGQKVEFLVSFYNNEISEKSEIFDDQFSVERPDGSNFTLKIRSTKLEDSAMYFCATMDLSLNRAEAFFGQGTRLTVV.

On this clonotype itself: This may stem from a read error, because a much larger clone lies one nucleotide away. In nucleotides, the CDR3 is TGTGCCAGCAGCCCGCCGGGGGGCCTAAACTATGGCTACACCTTC. Protein sequence: CASSPPGGLNYGYTF. The chain combines TRBV5-4 with TRBJ1-2, with D possibly being TRBD1 (6 bases). Germline CDR1 reads SGHNT; CDR2 reads YYREEE (reference sequence). Trimming removed 4 bases at V and 2 bases at J, with 15 bases between. This CDR3 has 15 residues. The variable domain in full, completed from reference TRBV5-4 and TRBJ1-2, reads ETGVTQSPTHLIKTRGQQVTLRCSSQSGHNTVSWYQQALGQGPQFIFQYYREEENGRGNFPPRFSGLQFPNYSSELNVNALELDDSALYLCASSPPGGLNYGYTFGSGTRLTVV.

The V gene is TRBV7-9, the J gene TRBJ2-7; D gene unclear. This CDR3 contains 12 residues. CDR1 is SEHNR, CDR2 FQNEAQ, per germline (reference sequence). The V end was cut by 8 bases, the J end by 2 bases, with 10 bases between. The CDR3 protein is CASGFRTYEQYF. In DNA, the CDR3 is TGTGCCAGCGGTTTTCGAACCTACGAGCAGTACTTC.